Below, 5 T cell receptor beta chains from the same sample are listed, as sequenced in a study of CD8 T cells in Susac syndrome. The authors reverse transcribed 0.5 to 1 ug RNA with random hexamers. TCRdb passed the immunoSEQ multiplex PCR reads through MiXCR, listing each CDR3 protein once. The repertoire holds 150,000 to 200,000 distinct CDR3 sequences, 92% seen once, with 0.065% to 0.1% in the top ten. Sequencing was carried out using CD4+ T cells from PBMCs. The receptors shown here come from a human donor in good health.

The CDR3 DNA is TGTGCCAGCAGTCCCCCCGGGGGGAGGGGGGCCAACGTCCTGACTTTC. It encodes CASSPPGGRGANVLTF. The V call is TRBV12-3 or TRBV12-4, the J call TRBJ2-6, with TRBD2 matching over 7 bases. The V and J ends lost 5 bases and 4 bases, in that order; junction bases with no gene match: 8. This CDR3 contains 16 residues.

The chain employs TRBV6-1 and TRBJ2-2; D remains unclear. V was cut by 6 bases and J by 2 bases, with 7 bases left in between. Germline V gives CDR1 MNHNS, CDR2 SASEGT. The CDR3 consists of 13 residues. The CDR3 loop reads CASRWTNTGELFF. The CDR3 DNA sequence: TGTGCCAGCAGGTGGACCAACACCGGGGAGCTGTTTTTT.

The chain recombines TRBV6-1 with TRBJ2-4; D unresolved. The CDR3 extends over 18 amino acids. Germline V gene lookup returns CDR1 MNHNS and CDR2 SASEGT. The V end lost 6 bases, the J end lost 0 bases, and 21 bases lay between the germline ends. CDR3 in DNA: TGTGCCAGCAGGCCTCGGGTCGCCGCTGGGCTAGCCAAAAACATTCAGTACTTC. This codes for CASRPRVAAGLAKNIQYF.

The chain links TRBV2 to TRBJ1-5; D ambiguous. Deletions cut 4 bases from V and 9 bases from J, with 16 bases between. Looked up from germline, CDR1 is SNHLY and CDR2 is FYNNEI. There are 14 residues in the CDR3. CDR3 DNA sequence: TGTGCCAGCAGTGCGGACTCCGGTGGGTTGCCCCAGCATTTT. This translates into CASSADSGGLPQHF.

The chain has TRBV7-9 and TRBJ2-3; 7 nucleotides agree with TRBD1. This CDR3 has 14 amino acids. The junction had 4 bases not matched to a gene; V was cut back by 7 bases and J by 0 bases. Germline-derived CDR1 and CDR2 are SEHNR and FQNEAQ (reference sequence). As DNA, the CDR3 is TGTGCCAGCACCCCGGGACAGAGCACAGATACGCAGTATTTT. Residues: CASTPGQSTDTQYF.